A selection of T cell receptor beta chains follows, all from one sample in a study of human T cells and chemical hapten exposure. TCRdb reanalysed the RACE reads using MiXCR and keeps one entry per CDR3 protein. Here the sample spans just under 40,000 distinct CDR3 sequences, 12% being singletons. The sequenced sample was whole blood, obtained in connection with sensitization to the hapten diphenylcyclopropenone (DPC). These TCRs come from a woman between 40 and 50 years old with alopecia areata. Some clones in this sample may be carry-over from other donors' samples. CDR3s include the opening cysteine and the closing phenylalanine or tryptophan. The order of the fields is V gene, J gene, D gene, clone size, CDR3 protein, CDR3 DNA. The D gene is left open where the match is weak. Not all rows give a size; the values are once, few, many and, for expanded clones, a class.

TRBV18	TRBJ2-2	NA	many	CASSPQGPGELFF	TGTGCCAGCTCACCACAGGGTCCCGGGGAGCTGTTTTTT
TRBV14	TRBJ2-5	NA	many	CASSQETGSSGETQYF	TGTGCCAGCAGCCAAGAGACGGGTAGTTCGGGAGAGACCCAGTACTTC
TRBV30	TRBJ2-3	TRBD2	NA	CAWREAGLAGDTQYF	TGTGCCTGGAGGGAAGCGGGACTAGCGGGAGATACGCAGTATTTT
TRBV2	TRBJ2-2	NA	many	CASSARWGFITGELFF	TGTGCCAGCAGCGCCAGATGGGGGTTTATCACCGGGGAGCTGTTTTTT
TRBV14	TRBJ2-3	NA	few	CASSQGYGWQRRHSSTDTQYF	TGTGCCAGCAGCCAAGGGTACGGATGGCAAAGACGACACTCTAGCACAGATACGCAGTATTTT
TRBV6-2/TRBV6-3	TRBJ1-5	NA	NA	CASSGLGQPQHF	TGTGCCAGCAGTGGCTTGGGGCAGCCCCAGCATTTT
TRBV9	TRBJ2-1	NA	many	CASSVARADEQFF	TGTGCCAGCAGCGTAGCTAGGGCAGATGAGCAGTTCTTC
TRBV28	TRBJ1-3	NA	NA	CASSLADNSGNTIYF	TGTGCCAGCAGCCTAGCCGACAACTCTGGAAACACCATATATTTT
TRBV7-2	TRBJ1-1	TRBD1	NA	CASSRGQGAVEAFF	TGTGCCAGCAGCCGTGGACAGGGGGCGGTTGAAGCTTTCTTT
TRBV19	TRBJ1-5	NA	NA	CASSIKTNQPQHF	TGTGCCAGTAGTATAAAAACCAATCAGCCCCAGCATTTT
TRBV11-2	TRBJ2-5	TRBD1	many	CASSWDSLETQYF	TGTGCCAGCAGCTGGGACAGTCTGGAGACCCAGTACTTC
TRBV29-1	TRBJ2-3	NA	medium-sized	CSAVSGATDTQYF	TGCAGCGCTGTGTCAGGGGCCACAGATACGCAGTATTTT
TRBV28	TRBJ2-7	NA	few	CASTPGESYEQYF	TGTGCCAGCACCCCCGGGGAGTCGTACGAGCAGTACTTC
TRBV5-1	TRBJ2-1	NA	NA	CASSSYDEQFF	TGCGCCAGCAGCTCCTACGATGAGCAGTTCTTC
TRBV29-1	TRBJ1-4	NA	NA	CSVETGLGEKLFF	TGCAGCGTTGAAACAGGGCTGGGTGAAAAACTGTTTTTT
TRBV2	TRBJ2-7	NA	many	CASHRGEGIHEQYF	TGTGCCTCCCACAGGGGGGAGGGCATCCACGAGCAGTACTTC
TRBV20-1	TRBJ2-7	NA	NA	CSARLNYEQYF	TGCAGTGCTAGACTGAACTACGAGCAGTACTTC
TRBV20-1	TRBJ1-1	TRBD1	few	CSAWDREATEAFF	TGCAGTGCTTGGGACAGGGAGGCAACTGAAGCTTTCTTT
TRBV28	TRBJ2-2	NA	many	CASSSGTGAGELFF	TGTGCCAGCAGTTCCGGGACGGGCGCCGGGGAGCTGTTTTTT
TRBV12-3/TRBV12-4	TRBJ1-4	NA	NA	CASSLGTDTEKLFF	TGTGCCAGCAGTTTAGGGACAGACACCGAAAAACTGTTTTTT
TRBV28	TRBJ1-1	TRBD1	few	CASIAATGGGTEAFF	TGTGCCAGCATCGCCGCGACAGGGGGTGGCACTGAAGCTTTCTTT
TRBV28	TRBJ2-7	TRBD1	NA	CASTRLGQGPYEQYF	TGTGCCAGCACGCGACTGGGACAGGGGCCCTACGAGCAGTACTTC
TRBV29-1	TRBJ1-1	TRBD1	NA	CSVGTGQGTEAFF	TGCAGCGTGGGGACAGGGCAGGGGACTGAAGCTTTCTTT
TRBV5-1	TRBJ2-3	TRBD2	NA	CATAGGASAADTQYF	TGCGCCACCGCGGGGGGGGCTAGCGCAGCAGATACGCAGTATTTT
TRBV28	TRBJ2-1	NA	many	CASSFRRARGEQFF	TGTGCCAGCAGTTTCCGACGAGCACGGGGTGAGCAGTTCTTC
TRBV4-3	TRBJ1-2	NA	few	CASSQETGTGGYTF	TGCGCCAGCAGCCAAGAAACAGGGACGGGGGGCTACACCTTC
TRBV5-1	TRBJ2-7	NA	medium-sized	CASSFDTLREQYF	TGCGCCAGCAGCTTTGACACACTACGCGAGCAGTACTTC
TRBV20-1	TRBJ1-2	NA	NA	CSAGDISNYGYTF	TGCAGTGCAGGGGACATCTCTAACTATGGCTACACCTTC
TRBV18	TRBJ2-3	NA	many	CASSPAPSTDTQYF	TGTGCCAGCTCACCGGCCCCTAGCACAGATACGCAGTATTTT
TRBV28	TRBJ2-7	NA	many	CASSLSAGFYEQYF	TGTGCCAGCAGTTTAAGTGCCGGGTTCTACGAGCAGTACTTC
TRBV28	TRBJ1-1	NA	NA	CASSPPAVTEAFF	TGTGCCAGCAGCCCTCCAGCGGTCACTGAAGCTTTCTTT